The next 12 T cell receptor beta chains were all read from a single sample in a study of T cells in Graves' hyperthyroidism and ophthalmopathy. RNA transcripts provided the source from which TCR beta CDR3 regions were amplified. Using the HTBI primer set, a first-round RT-PCR was run on the TCR CDR3. A single record per CDR3 protein comes from TCRdb applying MiXCR to the multiplex PCR reads. This table has around 700,000 distinct CDR3 sequences, roughly a sixth appearing once. Sample: blood. The receptors were sampled from a woman in her forties or fifties with Graves' hyperthyroidism that later progressed to Graves' ophthalmopathy.

This clonotype was detected a few times. DNA of the CDR3: TGTGCCAGCAGCACGCGACAGGAGAACTATGGCTACACCTTC. Translated, it gives CASSTRQENYGYTF. The chain combines TRBV7-8 with TRBJ1-2; tentatively, D is TRBD1 (6 bases). From germline, CDR1 is SGHVS and CDR2 FQNEAQ. Trimming pared 5 bases from V and 2 bases from J, leaving 12 bases between. The CDR3 extends over 14 amino acids.

This clonotype showed up just a few times. This sequence joins TRBV18 and TRBJ1-1, with D possibly being TRBD1 (5 bases). Between the trimmed V and J ends, which lost 3 bases and 5 bases, there was a span of 19 bases. The CDR3 length is 16 residues. Germline V lookup: CDR1 KGHSH, CDR2 LQKENI. The chain's CDR3 is CASSPVGTGGWTEAFF. The CDR3 region has the DNA TGTGCCAGCTCACCTGTGGGGACGGGGGGATGGACTGAAGCTTTCTTT.

This chain joins TRBV19 and TRBJ2-5, with D unclear. The V end was cut by 5 bases, the J end by 0 bases, with 7 bases between. The CDR3 totals 13 residues. Germline lookup yields CDR1 LNHDA and CDR2 SQIVND (reference sequence). The CDR3 region is CASSDSYQETQYF. CDR3 in DNA: TGTGCCAGTAGTGACTCGTACCAAGAGACCCAGTACTTC.

This clonotype was seen ten or more times. J is TRBJ2-1 and V is TRBV30; D not resolved. With 3 bases removed from V and 2 bases from J, the gap between germline ends came to 11 bases. Germline assignment: CDR1 GTSNPN and CDR2 SVGIG (reference sequence). CDR3 length equals 14 residues. CDR3 region: CAWSDISPYNEQFF. The CDR3 nucleotides are TGTGCCTGGAGCGACATATCGCCCTACAATGAGCAGTTCTTC.

This clonotype was seen many times. This chain uses TRBV12-3 or TRBV12-4 with TRBJ1-5, with no clear D. This CDR3 region has 13 residues. V was pared by 3 bases and J by 7 bases, with 10 bases between. For the CDR3, the DNA is TGTGCCAGCAGTTTGGGCTCGGGACAGCCCCAGCATTTT. Translated: CASSLGSGQPQHF.

This clonotype was counted many times. V is TRBV7-2 and J is TRBJ2-3, with 13 bases fitting TRBD2. Germline V CDR1 and CDR2: SGHTA, FQGNSA. The CDR3 extends over 17 amino acids. With 5 bases clipped from V and 2 bases from J, the junction kept 7 bases outside the gene matches. The CDR3 spells CASSNRLAGGDTDTQYF. For the CDR3, the DNA is TGTGCCAGCAGCAACCGACTAGCGGGGGGCGACACAGATACGCAGTATTTT.

About this clonotype: This clone may be a read error of a much larger clone one base away. The chain joins TRBV6-1 to TRBJ2-2, with 9 nucleotides matching TRBD1. This CDR3 is built from 14 residues. Germline loops: CDR1 MNHNS, CDR2 SASEGT. Trimming at V came to 8 bases and at J to 3 bases, leaving 4 bases not matched to a gene. The CDR3 loop is CASGTGLYTGELFF. The CDR3 nucleotides are TGTGCCAGCGGGACAGGGCTTTACACCGGGGAGCTGTTTTTT.

The V call is TRBV2, the J call TRBJ2-7; maybe TRBD1 (6 bases). CDR1 is SNHLY and CDR2 is FYNNEI in the germline V gene. The CDR3 length is 13 residues. V was cut by 6 bases and J by 3 bases, with 12 bases left in between. CDR3 protein: CASRSGTNYEQYF. The CDR3 coding sequence is TGTGCCAGCAGGTCCGGGACAAACTACGAGCAGTACTTC. Supplemented by reference TRBV2 and TRBJ2-7, the full variable domain reads EPEVTQTPSHQVTQMGQEVILRCVPISNHLYFYWYRQILGQKVEFLVSFYNNEISEKSEIFDDQFSVERPDGSNFTLKIRSTKLEDSAMYFCASRSGTNYEQYFGPGTRLTVT.

This clonotype was seen a few times. The rearrangement uses TRBV29-1 and TRBJ2-3; 8 bases fit TRBD1. Germline-derived CDR1 and CDR2 are SQVTM and ANQGSEA. The ends lost 4 bases at V and 2 bases at J; junction bases unmatched: 5. The CDR3 runs to 14 residues. CDR3 in DNA: TGCAGCGTTGTGATGGACAGGGACACAGATACGCAGTATTTT. Its translation is CSVVMDRDTDTQYF.

This clonotype was recorded a few times. This sequence joins TRBV4-1 and TRBJ1-2; the match to TRBD1 covers 8 bases. Germline lookup yields CDR1 MGHRA and CDR2 YSYEKL. V was clipped by 0 bases and J by 3 bases; unmatched bases: 3. The CDR3 has 15 amino acids. The CDR3 here is CASSQDPGQDYGYTF. The DNA of the CDR3 is TGCGCCAGCAGCCAAGATCCGGGACAGGACTATGGCTACACCTTC.

There are a few counts of this clonotype. The chain couples TRBV20-1 to TRBJ1-5, with D tentatively TRBD1 (5 bases). The CDR3 is made up of 15 amino acids. Germline assignment: CDR1 DFQATT and CDR2 SNEGSKA (reference sequence). V was trimmed by 3 bases and J by 3 bases, leaving 15 bases between them. The CDR3 loop is CSASHIPGHNQPQHF. CDR3 coding DNA: TGCAGTGCTAGTCATATCCCAGGGCACAATCAGCCCCAGCATTTT.

The chain links TRBV13 to TRBJ1-1; D is perhaps TRBD1 (5 bases). V dropped 3 bases and J dropped 3 bases, with 20 bases sitting between them. Germline CDR1 and CDR2: PRHDT and FYEKMQ (reference sequence). This CDR3 contains 17 residues. The CDR3 DNA reads as TGTGCCAGCAGCTTGATGGGGGGAACAATTGGGGACACTGAAGCTTTCTTT. It encodes CASSLMGGTIGDTEAFF.